This T cell receptor (beta chain) is drawn from a study of human T cells and chemical hapten exposure. Ten or more counts support this clonotype. Time point in this sample: pre-sensitization, week 0. Specified treatment: therapeutic diphenylcyclopropenone sensitization with weekly scalp DPC. Authors' data handling: Sample-level TCR yields exhibited a median of around 100,000, with a range of about 23,224 to 690,600. TCRdb re-analysed the RACE reads in MiXCR, keeping a single row per CDR3 protein. TCRdb's processing, not the authors', yielded these V and J calls. The profile shows around 380,000 distinct CDR3 sequences, about 5% of them singletons. The V end lost 3 bases, the J end lost 6 bases, and 14 bases lay between the germline ends. Germline V gene data show CDR1 as ENHRY and CDR2 as SYGVKD. The CDR3 spans 14 residues.

V is TRBV10-3 and J is TRBJ1-2; maybe TRBD1 (5 bases). The source was whole blood, collected in connection with sensitization to the hapten diphenylcyclopropenone (DPC). The sequence was obtained from a woman between 18 and 30 years old with alopecia areata. Some clones in this sample may be carry-over from other donors' samples. The CDR3 coding sequence is TGTGCCATCAGTGAAAGTAACAGGCGCAATGGCTACACCTTC. Amino acids: CAISESNRRNGYTF.